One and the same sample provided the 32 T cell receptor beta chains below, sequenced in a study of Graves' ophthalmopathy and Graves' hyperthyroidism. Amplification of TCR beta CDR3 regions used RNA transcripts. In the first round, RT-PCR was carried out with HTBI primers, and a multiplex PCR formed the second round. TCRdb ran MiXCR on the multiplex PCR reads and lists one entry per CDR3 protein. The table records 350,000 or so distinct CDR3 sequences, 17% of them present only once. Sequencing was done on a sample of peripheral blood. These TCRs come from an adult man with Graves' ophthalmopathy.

The DNA of the CDR3 is TGTGCCAGCAGTTCATTGGGAGTTCGTGAAGCTTTCTTT. Amino acids: CASSSLGVREAFF. This sequence joins TRBV6-5 and TRBJ1-1; D ambiguous. In germline, CDR1 is MNHEY, CDR2 SVGAGI. The CDR3 contains 13 residues. The V and J ends lost 4 bases and 7 bases respectively, with 13 bases between them.

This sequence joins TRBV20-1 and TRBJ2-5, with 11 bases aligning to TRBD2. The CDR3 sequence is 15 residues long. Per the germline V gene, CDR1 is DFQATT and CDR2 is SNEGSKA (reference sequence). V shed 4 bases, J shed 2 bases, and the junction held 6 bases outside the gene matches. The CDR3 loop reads CSAISGGVGQETQYF. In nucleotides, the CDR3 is TGCAGTGCTATTAGCGGGGGGGTGGGACAAGAGACCCAGTACTTC.

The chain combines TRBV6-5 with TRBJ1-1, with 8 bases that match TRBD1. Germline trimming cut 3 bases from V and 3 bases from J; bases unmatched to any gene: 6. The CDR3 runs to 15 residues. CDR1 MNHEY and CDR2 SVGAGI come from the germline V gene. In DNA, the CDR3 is TGTGCCAGCAGTTATTCACAGGGGGGTGACACTGAAGCTTTCTTT. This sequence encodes CASSYSQGGDTEAFF.

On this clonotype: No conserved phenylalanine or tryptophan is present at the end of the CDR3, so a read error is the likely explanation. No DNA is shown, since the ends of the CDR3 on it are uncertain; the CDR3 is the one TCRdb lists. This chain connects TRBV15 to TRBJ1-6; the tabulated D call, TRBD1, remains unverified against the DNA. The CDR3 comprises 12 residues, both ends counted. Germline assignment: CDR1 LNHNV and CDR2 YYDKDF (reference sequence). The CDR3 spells CATSRVQGPLHS.

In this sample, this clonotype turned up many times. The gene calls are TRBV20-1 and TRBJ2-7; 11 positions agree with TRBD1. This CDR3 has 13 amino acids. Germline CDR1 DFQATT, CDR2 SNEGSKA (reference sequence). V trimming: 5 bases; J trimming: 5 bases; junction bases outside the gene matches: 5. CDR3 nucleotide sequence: TGCAGTGCTGACGGACAGGGGGCAGACGAGCAGTACTTC. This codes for CSADGQGADEQYF.

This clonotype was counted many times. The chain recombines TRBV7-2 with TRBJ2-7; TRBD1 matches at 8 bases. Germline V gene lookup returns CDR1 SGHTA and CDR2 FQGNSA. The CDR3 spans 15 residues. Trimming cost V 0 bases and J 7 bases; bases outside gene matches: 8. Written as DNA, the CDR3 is TGTGCCAGCAGCTTAGCTCCGCAGGGGGCAGAGGAGCAGTACTTC. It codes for CASSLAPQGAEEQYF.

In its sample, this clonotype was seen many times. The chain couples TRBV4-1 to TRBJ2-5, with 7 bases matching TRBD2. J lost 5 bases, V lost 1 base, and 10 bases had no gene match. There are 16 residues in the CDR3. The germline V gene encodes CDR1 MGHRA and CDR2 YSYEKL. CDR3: CASSQADGGSAETQYF. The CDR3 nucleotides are TGCGCCAGCAGCCAAGCCGACGGGGGGTCCGCGGAGACCCAGTACTTC.

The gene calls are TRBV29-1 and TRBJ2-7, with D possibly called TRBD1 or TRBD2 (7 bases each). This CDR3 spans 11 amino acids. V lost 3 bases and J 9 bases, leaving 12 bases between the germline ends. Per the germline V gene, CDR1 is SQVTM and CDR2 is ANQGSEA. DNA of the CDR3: TGCAGCGTTGACAGGGGGGGAAGGCAGTACTTC. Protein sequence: CSVDRGGRQYF.

In DNA form, the CDR3 reads TGTGCCAGCAGTGACTCAGCGGGAGGGGTTACCGGGGAGCTGTTTTTT. It translates to CASSDSAGGVTGELFF. V is TRBV6-4 and J is TRBJ2-2; 10 bases are a match to TRBD2. CDR1 is MRHNA and CDR2 is SNTAGT in the germline V gene. V trimming: 0 bases; J trimming: 5 bases; junction bases outside the gene matches: 3. The CDR3 is 16 amino acids.

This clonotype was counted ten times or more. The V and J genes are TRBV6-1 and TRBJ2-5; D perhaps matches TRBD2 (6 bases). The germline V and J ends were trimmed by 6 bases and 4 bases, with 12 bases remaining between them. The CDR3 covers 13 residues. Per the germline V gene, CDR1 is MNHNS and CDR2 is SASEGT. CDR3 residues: CASSAWRGETQYF. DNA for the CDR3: TGTGCCAGCAGCGCCTGGAGGGGAGAGACCCAGTACTTC.

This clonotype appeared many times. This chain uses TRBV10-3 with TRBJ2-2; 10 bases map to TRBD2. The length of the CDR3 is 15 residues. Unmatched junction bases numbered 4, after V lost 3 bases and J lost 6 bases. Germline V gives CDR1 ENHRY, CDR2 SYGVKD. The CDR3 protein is CAISDSGRASGELFF. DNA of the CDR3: TGTGCCATCAGTGACAGCGGGAGGGCGTCCGGGGAGCTGTTTTTT.

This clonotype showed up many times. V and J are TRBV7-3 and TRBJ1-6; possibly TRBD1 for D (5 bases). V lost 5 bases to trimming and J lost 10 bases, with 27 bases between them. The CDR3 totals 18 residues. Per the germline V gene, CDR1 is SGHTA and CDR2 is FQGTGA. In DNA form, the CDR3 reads TGTGCCAGCAGCCCTCCTTACTCTGCAAGGGACCCGACATCACCCCTCCACTTT. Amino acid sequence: CASSPPYSARDPTSPLHF.

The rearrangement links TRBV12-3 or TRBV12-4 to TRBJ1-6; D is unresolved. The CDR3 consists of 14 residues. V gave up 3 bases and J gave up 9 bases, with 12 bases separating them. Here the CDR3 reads CASSFVRGFSPLHF. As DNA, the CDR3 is TGTGCCAGCAGTTTCGTACGGGGTTTTTCACCCCTCCACTTT.

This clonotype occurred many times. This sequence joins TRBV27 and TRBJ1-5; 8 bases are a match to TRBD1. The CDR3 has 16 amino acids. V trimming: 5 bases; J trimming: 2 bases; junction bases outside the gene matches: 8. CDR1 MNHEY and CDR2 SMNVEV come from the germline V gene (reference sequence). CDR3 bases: TGTGCCAGCAGTGAATGGGGGACAGGAGGCAATCAGCCCCAGCATTTT. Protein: CASSEWGTGGNQPQHF.

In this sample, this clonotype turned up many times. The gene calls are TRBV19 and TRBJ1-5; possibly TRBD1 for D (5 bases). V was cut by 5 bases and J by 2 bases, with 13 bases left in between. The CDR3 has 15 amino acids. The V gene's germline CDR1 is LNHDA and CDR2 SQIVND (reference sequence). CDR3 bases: TGTGCCAGTAGTGGTCAGGGTGGCGGCAATCAGCCCCAGCATTTT. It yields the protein CASSGQGGGNQPQHF.

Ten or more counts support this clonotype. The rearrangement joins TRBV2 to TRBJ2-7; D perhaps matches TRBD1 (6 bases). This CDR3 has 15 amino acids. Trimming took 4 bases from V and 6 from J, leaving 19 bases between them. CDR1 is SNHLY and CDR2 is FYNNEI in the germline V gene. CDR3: CASSAEKGQISEQYF. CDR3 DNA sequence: TGTGCCAGCAGTGCGGAAAAGGGACAAATCAGCGAGCAGTACTTC.

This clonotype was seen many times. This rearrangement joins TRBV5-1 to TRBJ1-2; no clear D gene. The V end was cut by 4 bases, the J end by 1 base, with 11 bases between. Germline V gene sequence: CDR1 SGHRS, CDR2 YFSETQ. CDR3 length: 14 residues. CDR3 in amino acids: CASSPNAVNYGYTF. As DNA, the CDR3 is TGCGCCAGCAGCCCAAACGCCGTTAACTATGGCTACACCTTC. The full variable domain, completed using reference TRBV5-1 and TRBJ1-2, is KAGVTQTPRYLIKTRGQQVTLSCSPISGHRSVSWYQQTPGQGLQFLFEYFSETQRNKGNFPGRFSGRQFSNSRSEMNVSTLELGDSALYLCASSPNAVNYGYTFGSGTRLTVV.

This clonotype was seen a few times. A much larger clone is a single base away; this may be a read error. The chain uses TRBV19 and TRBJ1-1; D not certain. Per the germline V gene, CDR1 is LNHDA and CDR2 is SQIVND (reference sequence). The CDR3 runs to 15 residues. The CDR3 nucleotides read TGTGTCAGTGACCCCGGGAGTCTCATGAACACTGAAGCTTTCTTT. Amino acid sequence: CVSDPGSLMNTEAFF.

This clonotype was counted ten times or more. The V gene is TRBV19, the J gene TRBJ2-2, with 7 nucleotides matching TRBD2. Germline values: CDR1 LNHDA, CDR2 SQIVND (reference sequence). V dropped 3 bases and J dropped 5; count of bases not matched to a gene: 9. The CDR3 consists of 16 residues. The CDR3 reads CASSISSGRVTGELFF. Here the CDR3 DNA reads TGTGCCAGTAGTATCTCTAGCGGTCGAGTAACCGGGGAGCTGTTTTTT. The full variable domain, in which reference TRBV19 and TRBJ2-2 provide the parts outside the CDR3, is DGGITQSPKYLFRKEGQNVTLSCEQNLNHDAMYWYRQDPGQGLRLIYYSQIVNDFQKGDIAEGYSVSREKKESFPLTVTSAQKNPTAFYLCASSISSGRVTGELFFGEGSRLTVL.

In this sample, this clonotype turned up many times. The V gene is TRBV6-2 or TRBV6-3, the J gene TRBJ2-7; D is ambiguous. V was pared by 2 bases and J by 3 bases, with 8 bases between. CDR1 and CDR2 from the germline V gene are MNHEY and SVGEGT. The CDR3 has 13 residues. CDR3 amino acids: CASSYPPYYEQYF. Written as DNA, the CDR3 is TGTGCCAGCAGTTACCCACCATACTACGAGCAGTACTTC.

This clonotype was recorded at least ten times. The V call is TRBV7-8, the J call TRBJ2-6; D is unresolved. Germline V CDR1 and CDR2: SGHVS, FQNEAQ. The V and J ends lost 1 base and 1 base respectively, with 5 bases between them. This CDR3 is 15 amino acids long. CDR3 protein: CASSLGTSGANVLTF. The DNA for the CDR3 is TGTGCCAGCAGCTTAGGTACTTCTGGGGCCAACGTCCTGACTTTC.

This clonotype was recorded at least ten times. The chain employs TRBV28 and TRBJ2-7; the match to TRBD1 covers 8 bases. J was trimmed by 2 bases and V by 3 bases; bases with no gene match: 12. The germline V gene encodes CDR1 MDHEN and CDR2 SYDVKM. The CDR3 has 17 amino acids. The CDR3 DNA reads TGTGCCAGCAGTTTCGATAGGTCCAGGGGGCCGCCCTACGAGCAGTACTTC. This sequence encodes CASSFDRSRGPPYEQYF.

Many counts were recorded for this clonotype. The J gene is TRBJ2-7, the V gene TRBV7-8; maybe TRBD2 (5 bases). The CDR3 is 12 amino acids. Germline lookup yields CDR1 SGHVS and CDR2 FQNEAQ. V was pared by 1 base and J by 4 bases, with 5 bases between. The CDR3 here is CASSLERYEQYF. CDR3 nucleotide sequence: TGTGCCAGCAGCTTAGAGCGGTACGAGCAGTACTTC.

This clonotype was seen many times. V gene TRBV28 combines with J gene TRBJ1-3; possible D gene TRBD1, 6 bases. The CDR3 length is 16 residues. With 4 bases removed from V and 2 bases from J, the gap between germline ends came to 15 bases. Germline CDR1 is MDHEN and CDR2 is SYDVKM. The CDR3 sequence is CASSSNRVGPGNTIYF. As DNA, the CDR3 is TGTGCCAGCAGTTCAAACAGGGTGGGCCCTGGAAACACCATATATTTT.

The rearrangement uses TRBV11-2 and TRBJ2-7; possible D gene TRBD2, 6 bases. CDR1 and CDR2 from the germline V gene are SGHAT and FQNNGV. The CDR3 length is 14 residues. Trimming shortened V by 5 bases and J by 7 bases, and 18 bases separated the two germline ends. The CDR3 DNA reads TGTGCCAGCAGCCCCCCAGGGAGGTCGGGGGAGCAGTACTTC. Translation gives CASSPPGRSGEQYF.

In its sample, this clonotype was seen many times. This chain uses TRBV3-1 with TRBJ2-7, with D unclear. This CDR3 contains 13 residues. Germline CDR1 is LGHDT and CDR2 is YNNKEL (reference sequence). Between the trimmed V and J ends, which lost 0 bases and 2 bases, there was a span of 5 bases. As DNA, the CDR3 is TGTGCCAGCAGCCAAGAACAGACCTACGAGCAGTACTTC. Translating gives CASSQEQTYEQYF.

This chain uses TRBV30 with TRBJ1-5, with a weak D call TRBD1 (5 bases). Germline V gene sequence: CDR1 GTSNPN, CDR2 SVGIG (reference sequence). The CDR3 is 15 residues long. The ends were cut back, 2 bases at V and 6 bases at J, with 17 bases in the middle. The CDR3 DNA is TGTGCCTGGAGTCCCAGGGCCGTAGTTGGTCAGCCCCAGCATTTT. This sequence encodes CAWSPRAVVGQPQHF. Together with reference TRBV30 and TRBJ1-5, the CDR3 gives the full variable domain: SQTIHQWPATLVQPVGSPLSLECTVEGTSNPNLYWYRQAAGRGLQLLFYSVGIGQISSEVPQNLSASRPQDRQFILSSKKLLLSDSGFYLCAWSPRAVVGQPQHFGDGTRLSIL.

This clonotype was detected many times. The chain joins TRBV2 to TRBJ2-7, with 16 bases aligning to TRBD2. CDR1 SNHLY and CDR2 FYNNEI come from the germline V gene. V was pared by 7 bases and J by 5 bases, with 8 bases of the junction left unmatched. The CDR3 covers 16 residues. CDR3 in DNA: TGTGCCAGCACCTCTGGGACTAGCGGGGGGGTAGACGAGCAGTACTTC. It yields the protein CASTSGTSGGVDEQYF.

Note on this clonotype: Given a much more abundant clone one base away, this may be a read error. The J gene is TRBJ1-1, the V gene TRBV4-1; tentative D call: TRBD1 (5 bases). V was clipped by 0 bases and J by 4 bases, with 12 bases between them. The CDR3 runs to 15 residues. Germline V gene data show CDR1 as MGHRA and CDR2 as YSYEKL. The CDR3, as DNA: TGCGCCAGCAGCCAAGATCGGGGACCGAGCACTGAAGCTTTCTTT. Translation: CASSQDRGPSTEAFF.

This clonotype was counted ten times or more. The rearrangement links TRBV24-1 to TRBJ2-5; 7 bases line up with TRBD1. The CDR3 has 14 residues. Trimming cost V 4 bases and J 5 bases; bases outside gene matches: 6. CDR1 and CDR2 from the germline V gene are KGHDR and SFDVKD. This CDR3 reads CATSDPQGRETQYF. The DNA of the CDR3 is TGTGCCACCAGTGACCCACAGGGGCGGGAGACCCAGTACTTC.

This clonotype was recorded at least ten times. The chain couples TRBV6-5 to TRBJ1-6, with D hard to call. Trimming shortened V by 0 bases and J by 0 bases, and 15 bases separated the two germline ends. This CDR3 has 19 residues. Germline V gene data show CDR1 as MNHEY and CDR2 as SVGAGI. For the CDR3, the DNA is TGTGCCAGCAGTTACTCCGGGAGGGAACAAAGCTCCTATAATTCACCCCTCCACTTT. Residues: CASSYSGREQSSYNSPLHF.

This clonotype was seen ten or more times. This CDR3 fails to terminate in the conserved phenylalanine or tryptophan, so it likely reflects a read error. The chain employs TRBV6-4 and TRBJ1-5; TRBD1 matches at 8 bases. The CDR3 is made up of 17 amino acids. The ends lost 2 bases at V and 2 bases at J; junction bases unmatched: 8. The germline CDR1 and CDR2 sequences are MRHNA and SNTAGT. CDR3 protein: CASSDPRGREGNQPQHL. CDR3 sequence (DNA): TGTGCCAGCAGTGACCCCAGGGGGCGCGAAGGCAATCAGCCCCAGCATCTT.